The clone carrying this TCR beta chain occurred once. This sample is part of a study of blood T cell repertoires in COVID-19. About the research overall: PBMCs, B-cell-depleted T cells, or T cells were the source of the cDNA or gDNA that made up the material.

V lost 4 bases and J lost 4, with 10 bases in between. This CDR3 contains 13 residues. Original processing methods: Estimation of nucleated cell counts was performed using reference gene primer amplification. Method: immunoSEQ multiplex PCR; TCRdb's copy keeps in-frame clones and lacks some. V and J calls and clone size come straight from that table; D and trimming were deduced from the DNA. The repertoire has around 82,000 clones, more than 80% of them found once; the top ten carry 6.9%. The chain couples TRBV23-1 to TRBJ1-2, with D unclear. TRBV23-1 is identified as an open reading frame with a role that is uncertain. Sequenced: peripheral blood. The sequence was collected from a human donor in a cohort sampled during active COVID-19. The CDR3 coding sequence is TGCGCCAGCAGTCCCGACATACCCTATGGCTACACCTTC. It is translated as CASSPDIPYGYTF.